The 29 T cell receptor beta chains below all came from one sample that was sequenced in a study of human T cells and chemical hapten exposure. The time point: pre-sensitization, week 0. Specified treatment: therapeutic diphenylcyclopropenone sensitization with weekly scalp DPC. TCRdb re-analysed the RACE reads in MiXCR, keeping a single row per CDR3 protein. The data show tens of thousands of distinct CDR3 sequences, roughly an eighth seen once. The starting material was whole blood, obtained in connection with sensitization to the hapten diphenylcyclopropenone (DPC). The receptor set was obtained from a woman aged 25 to 39 with alopecia areata. Some clones in this sample may be carry-over from other donors' samples.

The J gene is TRBJ2-3, the V gene TRBV6-4, with D possibly matching TRBD2 (6 bases). CDR1 and CDR2 from the germline V gene are MRHNA and SNTAGT. The CDR3 has 14 residues. Trimming left V 3 bases short and J 0 bases short, with 7 bases between. As DNA, the CDR3 is TGTGCCAGCAGTGAGGAGGGAAGCACAGATACGCAGTATTTT. Amino acid sequence: CASSEEGSTDTQYF.

This clonotype came up many times. The chain joins TRBV11-3 to TRBJ2-3; the match to TRBD2 covers 8 bases. The CDR3 covers 17 residues. Trimming removed 1 base from V and 0 bases from J; junction bases left unmatched: 6. In germline, CDR1 is SGHNT, CDR2 YENEEA. The CDR3 coding sequence is TGTGCCAGCAGCTTAGCGACTAGCGAAGCTAGCACAGATACGCAGTATTTT. Amino acids: CASSLATSEASTDTQYF.

The rearrangement joins TRBV9 to TRBJ2-6; D could derive from TRBD1 or TRBD2 (5 bases each). Germline-derived CDR1 and CDR2 are SGDLS and YYNGEE. CDR3 length: 18 residues. Trimming shortened V by 3 bases and J by 0 bases, and 16 bases separated the two germline ends. CDR3 protein: CASSAIGTAPSGANVLTF. In DNA, the CDR3 is TGTGCCAGCAGCGCAATCGGGACCGCCCCCTCTGGGGCCAACGTCCTGACTTTC.

This clonotype showed up just a few times. The CDR3 bases are TGTGCCAGCAGCCCTAGACAGGGGGGTACGACTCAGCCCCAGCATTTT. This sequence encodes CASSPRQGGTTQPQHF. This sequence joins TRBV7-3 and TRBJ1-5; the match to TRBD1 covers 9 bases. Germline-derived CDR1 and CDR2 are SGHTA and FQGTGA. V gave up 5 bases and J gave up 6 bases; unmatched junction bases: 11. The CDR3 spans 16 residues.

This clonotype was seen only a few times. The CDR3: CASSLSRLANNEQFF. CDR3 coding DNA: TGTGCCAGCAGTTTGTCTCGACTAGCTAACAATGAGCAGTTCTTC. The V call is TRBV27, the J call TRBJ2-1; 7 bases map to TRBD2. The CDR3 is 15 amino acids. Germline V gives CDR1 MNHEY, CDR2 SMNVEV (reference sequence). J lost 5 bases, V lost 3 bases, and 7 bases had no gene match.

This clonotype was seen repeatedly, ten times or more. The gene calls are TRBV15 and TRBJ1-3, with D possibly matching TRBD1 (5 bases). V was cut by 0 bases and J by 0 bases, with 21 bases left in between. The germline CDR1 and CDR2 sequences are LNHNV and YYDKDF (reference sequence). This CDR3 is 20 amino acids long. The CDR3 bases are TGTGCCACCAGCAGAGACGCTCTTAGGCCCAGGGATTTCTCTGGAAACACCATATATTTT. It is translated as CATSRDALRPRDFSGNTIYF. The full variable domain, in which reference TRBV15 and TRBJ1-3 provide the parts outside the CDR3, is DAMVIQNPRYQVTQFGKPVTLSCSQTLNHNVMYWYQQKSSQAPKLLFHYYDKDFNNEADTPDNFQSRRPNTSFCFLDIRSPGLGDTAMYLCATSRDALRPRDFSGNTIYFGEGSWLTVV.

The chain joins TRBV18 to TRBJ1-5, with D possibly TRBD1 on 6 matching bases. This CDR3 is built from 16 residues. Germline CDR1 KGHSH, CDR2 LQKENI. V was trimmed by 4 bases and J by 5 bases, leaving 18 bases between them. The CDR3 loop reads CASSRTQGIKDQPQHF. The DNA of the CDR3 is TGTGCCAGCTCACGGACTCAGGGGATAAAGGATCAGCCCCAGCATTTT. The full variable domain, in which reference TRBV18 and TRBJ1-5 provide the parts outside the CDR3, is NAGVMQNPRHLVRRRGQEARLRCSPMKGHSHVYWYRQLPEEGLKFMVYLQKENIIDESGMPKERFSAEFPKEGPSILRIQQVVRGDSAAYFCASSRTQGIKDQPQHFGDGTRLSIL.

This clonotype was observed a handful of times. The chain combines TRBV7-8 with TRBJ2-1, with 7 nucleotides matching TRBD2. CDR3 length: 16 residues. V lost 5 bases, J lost 4 bases, and 11 bases stayed unmatched. Germline values: CDR1 SGHVS, CDR2 FQNEAQ. CDR3 region: CASSPRERDGYNEQFF. The DNA of the CDR3 is TGTGCCAGCAGCCCCCGGGAGCGGGATGGGTACAATGAGCAGTTCTTC.

The chain uses TRBV7-2 and TRBJ2-5, with no clear D. Germline assignment: CDR1 SGHTA and CDR2 FQGNSA. The CDR3 runs 13 residues. Deletions cut 2 bases from V and 5 bases from J, with 9 bases between. CDR3 protein: CASSLSGAETQYF. DNA for the CDR3: TGTGCCAGCAGCTTATCGGGCGCGGAGACCCAGTACTTC. The full variable domain, with the rest looked up from reference TRBV7-2 and TRBJ2-5, is GAGVSQSPSNKVTEKGKDVELRCDPISGHTALYWYRQSLGQGLEFLIYFQGNSAPDKSGLPSDRFSAERTGGSVSTLTIQRTQQEDSAVYLCASSLSGAETQYFGPGTRLLVL.

This clonotype appeared a few times. CDR3 region: CASSYQAIEQYF. The DNA of the CDR3 is TGTGCCAGCAGCTATCAGGCTATAGAGCAGTACTTC. This sequence joins TRBV5-6 and TRBJ2-7, with unresolved D. Germline V gives CDR1 SGHDT, CDR2 YYEEEE. Trimming left V 3 bases short and J 7 bases short, with 11 bases between. The CDR3 is made up of 12 amino acids. The full variable domain, its missing parts supplied by reference TRBV5-6 and TRBJ2-7, is DAGVTQSPTHLIKTRGQQVTLRCSPKSGHDTVSWYQQALGQGPQFIFQYYEEEERQRGNFPDRFSGHQFPNYSSELNVNALLLGDSALYLCASSYQAIEQYFGPGTRLTVT.

The rearrangement uses TRBV4-3 and TRBJ2-3; no firm D call. Germline CDR1 is LGHNA and CDR2 is YSLEER. The CDR3 is 14 residues long. Deletions cut 1 base from V and 3 bases from J, with 8 bases between. The CDR3 sequence: CASSQAGSTDTQYF. Here the CDR3 DNA reads TGCGCCAGCAGCCAAGCAGGCTCTACAGATACGCAGTATTTT.

This clonotype was seen many times. The chain employs TRBV6-2 or TRBV6-3 and TRBJ1-1; the D gene is possibly TRBD1 (6 bases). The CDR3 length is 15 residues. V was trimmed by 2 bases and J by 0 bases, leaving 10 bases between them. Germline lookup yields CDR1 MNHEY and CDR2 SVGEGT. Here the CDR3 reads CASSYRRQVNTEAFF. DNA of the CDR3: TGTGCCAGCAGTTACAGGCGACAGGTGAACACTGAAGCTTTCTTT.

This clonotype was detected many times. The chain recombines TRBV11-1 with TRBJ2-1; the D is unclear. Per germline, CDR1 SGHAT and CDR2 FQDESV (reference sequence). V dropped 2 bases and J dropped 3 bases, with 8 bases sitting between them. The CDR3 consists of 14 residues. The CDR3 region is CASSLSSYYNEQFF. The DNA of the CDR3 is TGTGCCAGCAGCTTAAGTAGTTACTACAATGAGCAGTTCTTC.

The CDR3 sequence is CASSLADEQYF. The CDR3 coding sequence is TGTGCCAGCAGCTTAGCCGACGAGCAGTACTTC. The V and J genes are TRBV7-2 and TRBJ2-7; D remains ambiguous. This CDR3 contains 11 residues. Deletions cut 0 bases from V and 5 bases from J, with 2 bases between. In germline, CDR1 is SGHTA, CDR2 FQGNSA.

In the case of this clonotype: This may come from a read error, since a much larger clone is one base off. This chain uses TRBV29-1 with TRBJ1-4; D unresolved. The CDR3 is 12 residues long. Per germline, CDR1 SQVTM and CDR2 ANQGSEA. CDR3 DNA: TGCAGCGTTGTGGGGATAAATGAAAAACTGCTTTTT. This gives the protein CSVVGINEKLLF. Complete variable domain (other parts from reference TRBV29-1 and TRBJ1-4): SAVISQKPSRDICQRGTSLTIQCQVDSQVTMMFWYRQQPGQSLTLIATANQGSEATYESGFVIDKFPISRPNLTFSTLTVSNMSPEDSSIYLCSVVGINEKLLFGSGTQLSVL.

This clonotype was seen ten or more times. The rearrangement joins TRBV6-1 to TRBJ2-6; unclear D gene. Per germline, CDR1 MNHNS and CDR2 SASEGT. The ends were cut back, 6 bases at V and 0 bases at J, with 9 bases in the middle. The CDR3 totals 15 residues. Here the CDR3 reads CASSGRNSGANVLTF. The CDR3 nucleotides are TGTGCCAGCAGCGGACGGAACTCTGGGGCCAACGTCCTGACTTTC.

This clonotype was counted at least ten times. The chain carries TRBV6-5 and TRBJ2-7; a weak D match, TRBD1 (5 bases). From germline, CDR1 is MNHEY and CDR2 SVGAGI. This CDR3 comprises 15 residues. V was clipped by 2 bases and J by 2 bases, with 13 bases between them. The CDR3 reads CASSYGADLPYEQYF. Here the CDR3 DNA reads TGTGCCAGCAGTTACGGGGCGGACCTCCCCTACGAGCAGTACTTC.

The V call is TRBV7-2, the J call TRBJ2-7; D is undetermined. In germline, CDR1 is SGHTA, CDR2 FQGNSA. This CDR3 has 13 amino acids. V lost 0 bases to trimming and J lost 9 bases, with 12 bases between them. This chain's CDR3 is CASSLALGLLQYF. The DNA of the CDR3 is TGTGCCAGCAGCTTAGCGCTCGGTTTGTTGCAGTACTTC.

Concerning this clonotype: This clone may be a read error of a much larger clone one base away. J is TRBJ2-1 and V is TRBV7-9, with TRBD2 matching over 10 bases. CDR3 length equals 15 residues. CDR1 SEHNR and CDR2 FQNEAQ come from the germline V gene (reference sequence). Losses at the gene ends were 4 bases for V and 5 bases for J; bases not matched to a gene: 5. Here the CDR3 reads CASSSGTSEDNEQFF. CDR3 in DNA: TGTGCCAGCAGCTCGGGGACTAGCGAGGACAATGAGCAGTTCTTC.

This clonotype appeared many times. The chain employs TRBV18 and TRBJ2-5; D is unclear. Germline V gene lookup returns CDR1 KGHSH and CDR2 LQKENI. V lost 6 bases, J lost 1 base, and 9 bases lay in between. The CDR3 consists of 13 residues. The DNA of the CDR3 is TGTGCCAGCTCCCCCGTGGGCCAAGAGACCCAGTACTTC. Its translation is CASSPVGQETQYF.

This clonotype was seen many times. The genes are TRBV28 and TRBJ2-5; the D gene is possibly TRBD1 (5 bases). Trimming removed 3 bases at V and 7 bases at J, with 15 bases between. The germline CDR1 and CDR2 sequences are MDHEN and SYDVKM. This CDR3 is 14 amino acids long. CDR3 loop: CASSFFHPQGTQYF. CDR3 nucleotide sequence: TGTGCCAGCAGTTTCTTTCACCCTCAGGGGACCCAGTACTTC.

The gene calls are TRBV7-8 and TRBJ2-5; maybe TRBD1 (5 bases). CDR3 size: 14 residues. In germline, CDR1 is SGHVS, CDR2 FQNEAQ. V was trimmed by 2 bases and J by 1 base, leaving 8 bases between them. The DNA of the CDR3 is TGTGCCAGCAGCTTACAGGGTATCCAAGAGACCCAGTACTTC. Encoded protein: CASSLQGIQETQYF.

Ten or more counts support this clonotype. The chain has TRBV7-6 and TRBJ2-7; a possible D gene is TRBD2 (8 bases). There are 17 residues in the CDR3. The V end was cut by 5 bases, the J end by 7 bases, with 27 bases between. Germline lookup yields CDR1 SGHVS and CDR2 FNYEAQ. As DNA, the CDR3 is TGTGCCAGCAGCGTGGCGGGGGGTATGACAGGGTCGAAAGAGCAGTACTTC. Encoded protein: CASSVAGGMTGSKEQYF. Supplemented by reference TRBV7-6 and TRBJ2-7, the full variable domain reads GAGVSQSPRYKVTKRGQDVALRCDPISGHVSLYWYRQALGQGPEFLTYFNYEAQQDKSGLPNDRFSAERPEGSISTLTIQRTEQRDSAMYRCASSVAGGMTGSKEQYFGPGTRLTVT.

The DNA for the CDR3 is TGTGCCAGCAGCCCGGGACTAGCGGGAGACCATGAGCAGTTCTTC. Translating it yields CASSPGLAGDHEQFF. The rearrangement joins TRBV7-3 to TRBJ2-1; 14 nucleotides line up with TRBD2. The CDR3 has 15 amino acids. V dropped 5 bases and J dropped 8; count of bases not matched to a gene: 5. The germline V gene encodes CDR1 SGHTA and CDR2 FQGTGA. Full variable domain (remainder filled in from reference TRBV7-3 and TRBJ2-1): GAGVSQTPSNKVTEKGKYVELRCDPISGHTALYWYRQSLGQGPEFLIYFQGTGAADDSGLPNDRFFAVRPEGSVSTLKIQRTERGDSAVYLCASSPGLAGDHEQFFGPGTRLTVL.

This clonotype was observed many times. The chain is built from TRBV28 and TRBJ1-2, with TRBD1 matching over 12 bases. The germline V gene encodes CDR1 MDHEN and CDR2 SYDVKM. The length of the CDR3 is 19 residues. V shed 4 bases, J shed 3 bases, and the junction held 15 bases outside the gene matches. The CDR3 DNA is TGTGCCAGCAGTTCCCTGTTACTGGGACAGGGGGCTCGGGACTATGGCTACACCTTC. It encodes CASSSLLLGQGARDYGYTF.

This clonotype was picked up a small number of times. The chain joins TRBV6-5 to TRBJ2-1, with 8 bases identical to TRBD1. CDR1 and CDR2 from the germline V gene are MNHEY and SVGAGI. Trimming removed 6 bases from V and 4 bases from J; junction bases left unmatched: 8. The CDR3 is 15 amino acids. CDR3 DNA sequence: TGTGCCAGCAGAAGACAGGGGTCAGCATACAATGAGCAGTTCTTC. Protein sequence: CASRRQGSAYNEQFF.

This clonotype was seen repeatedly, ten times or more. The genes are TRBV7-3 and TRBJ2-1; weak D call: TRBD1 (5 bases). Germline CDR1 is SGHTA and CDR2 is FQGTGA. V was cut by 2 bases and J by 7 bases, with 6 bases left in between. This CDR3 region has 12 residues. CDR3 sequence: CASSLQGNEQFF. The CDR3 coding sequence is TGTGCCAGCAGCTTACAGGGAAATGAGCAGTTCTTC.

The J gene is TRBJ1-1, the V gene TRBV3-1, with D perhaps TRBD1 (6 bases). V was cut by 2 bases and J by 10 bases, with 11 bases left in between. The CDR3 runs 12 residues. Germline CDR1 is LGHDT and CDR2 is YNNKEL (reference sequence). The CDR3 region has the DNA TGTGCCAGCAGCCAACGACAGGTGTCAGCTTTCTTT. Its protein is CASSQRQVSAFF.

The chain has TRBV2 and TRBJ1-2; D remains ambiguous. Deletions cut 3 bases from V and 5 bases from J, with 19 bases between. The CDR3 sequence is 16 residues long. The germline V gene encodes CDR1 SNHLY and CDR2 FYNNEI. Here the CDR3 DNA reads TGTGCCAGCAGTGATACCCACCGATCGGGGATATATGGCTACACCTTC. Its translation: CASSDTHRSGIYGYTF.